Below are 18 T cell receptor beta chains sequenced from a single sample in a study of shared clonotypes between healthy human individuals. Measured with immunoSEQ multiplex PCR; TCRdb has only the in-frame clones, and not every one. Of fewer than 600,000 clones in the sample, around 77% were seen once. The source material was PBMCs. The receptor source for this set is a woman in her forties in good health. Some clones in this sample may be carry-over from other donors' samples.

This rearrangement joins TRBV27 to TRBJ2-1; D uncertain. The germline V and J ends were trimmed by 6 bases and 0 bases, with 6 bases remaining between them. From germline, CDR1 is MNHEY and CDR2 SMNVEV (reference sequence). This CDR3 is built from 13 residues. CDR3 protein: CASRAASYNEQFF. As DNA, the CDR3 is TGTGCCAGCAGGGCAGCCTCCTACAATGAGCAGTTCTTC.

This clone has a single count. The rearrangement joins TRBV19 to TRBJ2-1; TRBD1 matches 8 bases. The CDR3 length is 16 residues. The germline V gene encodes CDR1 LNHDA and CDR2 SQIVND (reference sequence). Unmatched junction bases numbered 14, after V lost 6 bases and J lost 7 bases. The CDR3 spells CASRFSGTGNQNEQFF. The CDR3 DNA is TGTGCCAGTAGGTTTTCCGGGACAGGCAACCAAAATGAGCAGTTCTTC.

About this clone: A far larger clone is one nucleotide away, so this likely arose from a read error. Since the CDR3 does not end with the conserved phenylalanine or tryptophan, this likely comes from a read error. The chain carries TRBV10-1 and TRBJ1-2; TRBD1 matches 9 bases. Unmatched junction bases numbered 5, after V lost 4 bases and J lost 8 bases. CDR3 size: 13 residues. The V gene's germline CDR1 is WNHNN and CDR2 SYGVQD (reference sequence). The CDR3 nucleotides are TGCGCCAGCAGTGGGGGACAGGGAGGCGGCTACACCCTC. This translates into CASSGGQGGGYTL.

This chain uses TRBV30 with TRBJ2-6; perhaps TRBD1 as D (5 bases). The CDR3 consists of 18 residues. Germline loops: CDR1 GTSNPN, CDR2 SVGIG (reference sequence). V was shortened by 5 bases and J by 0 bases, with 20 bases between the two germline ends. The CDR3 is CAWQKGKTGNSGANVLTF. The CDR3 nucleotides read TGTGCCTGGCAAAAAGGGAAAACAGGCAACTCTGGGGCCAACGTCCTGACTTTC.

J is TRBJ1-2 and V is TRBV29-1, with D maybe TRBD1 (5 bases). With 0 bases removed from V and 3 bases from J, the gap between germline ends came to 14 bases. CDR1 is SQVTM and CDR2 is ANQGSEA in the germline V gene. CDR3 length: 15 amino acids. This CDR3 reads CSVEDPGTLHYGYTF. The CDR3 DNA reads as TGCAGCGTTGAAGATCCCGGGACGTTGCACTATGGCTACACCTTC.

This clone has more than one count but fewer than ten. A much larger clone lies one base from this, so it may be a read error. The chain combines TRBV27 with TRBJ2-1, with 10 bases that match TRBD2. The CDR3 is made up of 14 amino acids. V lost 5 bases to trimming and J lost 4 bases; unmatched junction nucleotides: 2. Germline V gene sequence: CDR1 MNHEY, CDR2 SMNVEV (reference sequence). This chain's CDR3 is CASSRTSGYNEQFF. CDR3 DNA: TGTGCCAGCAGTCGGACTAGCGGATACAATGAGCAGTTCTTC.

The chain has TRBV10-3 and TRBJ2-2; no definite D call. Germline lookup yields CDR1 ENHRY and CDR2 SYGVKD. This CDR3 contains 14 residues. V lost 2 bases to trimming and J lost 3 bases, with 7 bases between them. The CDR3 nucleotides read TGTGCCATCAGTGAGGCCGCAGACACCGGGGAGCTGTTTTTT. This sequence encodes CAISEAADTGELFF.

Here the CDR3 reads CASSSTPGLAGAYEQYF. CDR3 in DNA: TGTGCCAGCAGCTCTACTCCAGGACTAGCGGGAGCCTACGAGCAGTACTTC. The chain links TRBV5-5 to TRBJ2-7; 13 nucleotides line up with TRBD2. The CDR3 is 17 residues long. Germline V CDR1 and CDR2: SGHKS, YYEKEE (reference sequence). V gave up 3 bases and J gave up 2 bases; unmatched junction bases: 8.

The V call is TRBV9, the J call TRBJ2-1; possibly TRBD1 for D (6 bases). The CDR3 contains 16 residues. Trimming stripped 0 bases from V and 4 bases from J, with 14 bases between. The germline gives CDR1 SGDLS, CDR2 YYNGEE. CDR3 residues: CASSVASWTAYNEQFF. DNA of the CDR3: TGTGCCAGCAGCGTAGCCTCCTGGACAGCATACAATGAGCAGTTCTTC.

The chain recombines TRBV28 with TRBJ1-2; D ambiguous. Trimming left V 3 bases short and J 1 base short, with 15 bases between. Germline V gives CDR1 MDHEN, CDR2 SYDVKM. The CDR3 totals 16 residues. CDR3 sequence (DNA): TGTGCCAGCAGTTTCCGTCGAGCTGGTAGTAACTATGGCTACACCTTC. It codes for CASSFRRAGSNYGYTF.

The rearrangement joins TRBV4-1 to TRBJ1-2; tentative D call: TRBD1 (6 bases). V was trimmed by 6 bases and J by 6 bases, leaving 23 bases between them. Per germline, CDR1 MGHRA and CDR2 YSYEKL. There are 16 residues in the CDR3. In DNA, the CDR3 is TGCGCCAGCAGTCACCTACGGGGGGCGTTGGCCGATGGCTACACCTTC. As protein: CASSHLRGALADGYTF.

V is TRBV15 and J is TRBJ1-5; 7 bases are shared with TRBD1. V shed 1 base and J 5 bases; nucleotides not matched to a gene: 14. The CDR3 runs to 18 residues. Germline assignment: CDR1 LNHNV and CDR2 YYDKDF (reference sequence). In DNA, the CDR3 is TGTGCCACCAGCAGAGTACCCAGTGGGCCAGGGGGACATCAGCCCCAGCATTTT. Translated: CATSRVPSGPGGHQPQHF.

The chain recombines TRBV19 with TRBJ2-1, with 7 bases identical to TRBD2. Germline V gives CDR1 LNHDA, CDR2 SQIVND (reference sequence). The CDR3 has 16 amino acids. Losses at the gene ends were 5 bases for V and 6 bases for J; bases not matched to a gene: 13. CDR3 DNA: TGTGCCAGTAGTGGACGAACCTCGGGACTACCCAATGAGCAGTTCTTC. Residues: CASSGRTSGLPNEQFF.

The rearrangement uses TRBV10-3 and TRBJ1-6; D unclear. In germline, CDR1 is ENHRY, CDR2 SYGVKD. The V and J ends lost 6 bases and 5 bases respectively, with 11 bases between them. The CDR3 is made up of 14 amino acids. The CDR3 region has the DNA TGTGCCATCAGGCTACAGCGCGATAATTCACCCCTCCACTTT. This gives the protein CAIRLQRDNSPLHF.

The CDR3 DNA sequence: TGTGCCAGTACCTTGACAGGGGACCAGCCCCAGCATTTT. This encodes CASTLTGDQPQHF. V usage is TRBV19 and J usage is TRBJ1-5, with TRBD1 identical over 8 bases. This CDR3 has 13 residues. Trimming took 7 bases from V and 7 from J; bases not matched to a gene: 6. Germline V gene data show CDR1 as LNHDA and CDR2 as SQIVND (reference sequence). The entire variable domain, with the rest obtained from reference TRBV19 and TRBJ1-5, is as follows: DGGITQSPKYLFRKEGQNVTLSCEQNLNHDAMYWYRQDPGQGLRLIYYSQIVNDFQKGDIAEGYSVSREKKESFPLTVTSAQKNPTAFYLCASTLTGDQPQHFGDGTRLSIL.

CDR3 in amino acids: CASSLMAPNEQYF. DNA of the CDR3: TGCGCCAGCAGCTTGATGGCACCCAACGAGCAGTACTTC. V and J are TRBV5-1 and TRBJ2-7; D is uncertain. The CDR3 totals 13 residues. Between the trimmed V and J ends, which lost 1 base and 5 bases, there was a span of 10 bases. Germline V gives CDR1 SGHRS, CDR2 YFSETQ.

The J gene is TRBJ2-2, the V gene TRBV6-6, with D uncertain. This CDR3 region has 12 residues. V shed 2 bases and J shed 9 bases, with 7 bases lying between them. Germline CDR1 and CDR2: MNHNY and SVGAGI (reference sequence). The CDR3 here is CASSYAHRELFF. The CDR3 nucleotides read TGTGCCAGCAGTTACGCTCATCGGGAGCTGTTTTTT.

The V and J genes are TRBV5-1 and TRBJ2-7; no clear D. This CDR3 spans 15 amino acids. The V gene's germline CDR1 is SGHRS and CDR2 YFSETQ. Trimming took off 5 bases at V and 0 bases at J, with 15 bases between the two ends. The CDR3 region is CASRGHEPGSYEQYF. CDR3 nucleotide sequence: TGCGCCAGCAGAGGGCACGAGCCCGGCTCCTACGAGCAGTACTTC. Complete variable domain (other parts from reference TRBV5-1 and TRBJ2-7): KAGVTQTPRYLIKTRGQQVTLSCSPISGHRSVSWYQQTPGQGLQFLFEYFSETQRNKGNFPGRFSGRQFSNSRSEMNVSTLELGDSALYLCASRGHEPGSYEQYFGPGTRLTVT.